Following are 21 T cell receptor beta chains from one sample sequenced in a study of OX40 agonist ivuxolimab in advanced cancers. TCRdb's table, derived via immunoSEQ multiplex PCR, lists solely in-frame clones and lacks some. The table has tens of thousands of clones, around nine tenths seen once. This specimen consisted of CD4+ or CD8+ T cells sorted from blood, obtained in a trial of the OX40 agonist ivuxolimab. These receptors were taken from an adult with an advanced solid tumor such as melanoma, head and neck, liver or kidney cancer.

This chain connects TRBV18 to TRBJ1-5; 7 positions match TRBD1. V trimming: 5 bases; J trimming: 0 bases; junction bases outside the gene matches: 4. Per the germline V gene, CDR1 is KGHSH and CDR2 is LQKENI. This CDR3 spans 15 amino acids. The CDR3: CASSSTGDSNQPQHF. CDR3 DNA sequence: TGTGCCAGCTCATCCACAGGGGATAGCAATCAGCCCCAGCATTTT.

V gene TRBV2 combines with J gene TRBJ1-2, with 8 bases identical to TRBD1. Germline V gives CDR1 SNHLY, CDR2 FYNNEI. Germline trimming cut 4 bases from V and 5 bases from J; bases unmatched to any gene: 3. The CDR3 runs 13 residues. The CDR3 sequence: CASSARTGYGYTF. For the CDR3, the DNA is TGTGCCAGCAGTGCAAGGACAGGGTATGGCTACACCTTC.

The chain is built from TRBV4-3 and TRBJ2-2, with TRBD2 identical over 8 bases. The CDR3 sequence is 18 residues long. After removal of 0 bases from V and 4 bases from J, the junction contained 10 bases not matched to a gene. The germline V gene has CDR1 LGHNA and CDR2 YSLEER. The CDR3 region is CASSQDFSGSFLTGELFF. The DNA of the CDR3 is TGCGCCAGCAGCCAAGATTTCAGCGGGAGCTTTCTCACCGGGGAGCTGTTTTTT.

The table lists this clone with a count of one. The chain carries TRBV7-6 and TRBJ2-3; 10 nucleotides match TRBD2. V shed 5 bases and J 4 bases; nucleotides not matched to a gene: 9. Germline assignment: CDR1 SGHVS and CDR2 FNYEAQ. This CDR3 contains 16 residues. CDR3 nucleotides: TGTGCCAGCAGCACACGGCTAGCGGGGGCAGCAGATACGCAGTATTTT. Its protein is CASSTRLAGAADTQYF.

The gene calls are TRBV4-3 and TRBJ2-7; no clear D. V was cut by 4 bases and J by 0 bases, with 13 bases left in between. Germline V gene sequence: CDR1 LGHNA, CDR2 YSLEER. This CDR3 has 15 residues. The CDR3 nucleotides read TGCGCCAGCAGCCCCGGCGTCAGCCTCTCCTACGAGCAGTACTTC. Protein: CASSPGVSLSYEQYF.

This clone was seen only once. This chain links TRBV5-6 with TRBJ2-6, with D tentatively TRBD1 (5 bases). Looked up from germline, CDR1 is SGHDT and CDR2 is YYEEEE. V dropped 0 bases and J dropped 0 bases, with 16 bases sitting between them. The CDR3 contains 19 residues. This CDR3 reads CASSLVQGLSTSGANVLTF. In DNA form, the CDR3 reads TGTGCCAGCAGCTTGGTGCAGGGCCTCAGCACCTCTGGGGCCAACGTCCTGACTTTC.

This chain connects TRBV2 to TRBJ2-7, with D unclear. V was clipped by 2 bases and J by 7 bases, with 15 bases between them. CDR1 and CDR2 from the germline V gene are SNHLY and FYNNEI. The CDR3 is made up of 14 amino acids. The DNA of the CDR3 is TGTGCCAGCAGTGAACAGGTGGCAGCCTTAGAGCAGTACTTC. Its protein is CASSEQVAALEQYF.

This chain joins TRBV7-3 and TRBJ2-1, with D perhaps TRBD1 (5 bases). V lost 3 bases, J lost 3 bases, and 12 bases lay in between. The CDR3 runs 15 residues. Germline V gene sequence: CDR1 SGHTA, CDR2 FQGTGA. The CDR3 loop is CASSFGQGGYNEQFF. Written as DNA, the CDR3 is TGTGCCAGCAGCTTTGGTCAGGGTGGCTACAATGAGCAGTTCTTC.

J is TRBJ2-1 and V is TRBV7-9; 12 bases agree with TRBD2. Germline values: CDR1 SEHNR, CDR2 FQNEAQ (reference sequence). This CDR3 comprises 15 residues. V lost 4 bases and J lost 9; bases outside the gene matches: 7. CDR3 nucleotides: TGTGCCAGCAGCTCCCTAGCGGGGGGGCAGGGTGAGCAGTTCTTC. Protein: CASSSLAGGQGEQFF. Together with reference TRBV7-9 and TRBJ2-1, the CDR3 gives the full variable domain: DTGVSQNPRHKITKRGQNVTFRCDPISEHNRLYWYRQTLGQGPEFLTYFQNEAQLEKSRLLSDRFSAERPKGSFSTLEIQRTEQGDSAMYLCASSSLAGGQGEQFFGPGTRLTVL.

The CDR3 bases are TGCGCCAGCAGTCCTTTAGCGGGGGACAATGAGCAGTTCTTC. Encoded protein: CASSPLAGDNEQFF. The chain has TRBV10-1 and TRBJ2-1, with TRBD2 matching over 9 bases. Germline CDR1 reads WNHNN; CDR2 reads SYGVQD (reference sequence). V lost 5 bases, J lost 5 bases, and 4 bases stayed unmatched. The CDR3 runs to 14 residues.

The V call is TRBV21-1, the J call TRBJ1-3; the DNA was not compared with TRBD1, the D call given in the table. TRBV21-1 has pseudogene status. There are 15 residues in the CDR3. The CDR3 bases are TGTGCCAGCAGCTTTCCAGGGGGGTCTGGAAACACCATATATTTT. Its protein product is CASSFPGGSGNTIYF.

This chain uses TRBV7-3 with TRBJ1-5; maybe TRBD1 (5 bases). Trimming removed 7 bases from V and 7 bases from J, with 17 bases in between. Germline CDR1 reads SGHTA; CDR2 reads FQGTGA. The CDR3 totals 14 residues. CDR3 nucleotide sequence: TGTGCCAGCACCCCTGGGCAGGGCGGGCAGCCCCAGCATTTT. It specifies CASTPGQGGQPQHF.

The chain joins TRBV9 to TRBJ2-1; 10 bases map to TRBD2. From germline, CDR1 is SGDLS and CDR2 YYNGEE. V lost 4 bases, J lost 0 bases, and 4 bases stayed unmatched. The CDR3 loop spans 16 amino acids. The CDR3 DNA sequence: TGTGCCAGCAGCTCGAGGACTAGCGGCTCCTACAATGAGCAGTTCTTC. Residues: CASSSRTSGSYNEQFF.

This chain joins TRBV7-6 and TRBJ2-7, with D hard to call. Germline V gene data show CDR1 as SGHVS and CDR2 as FNYEAQ. Trimming took 10 bases from V and 4 from J, leaving 11 bases between them. CDR3 length: 11 residues. CDR3 in DNA: TGTGCCACGGCGGTCGGGTACGAGCAGTACTTC. It yields the protein CATAVGYEQYF.

The chain employs TRBV5-4 and TRBJ1-1; no reliable D call. The V and J ends lost 1 base and 3 bases respectively, with 13 bases between them. This CDR3 comprises 15 residues. Per the germline V gene, CDR1 is SGHNT and CDR2 is YYREEE (reference sequence). CDR3 bases: TGTGCCAGCAGCTTGCAAGAGGGTCGCTACACTGAAGCTTTCTTT. Protein: CASSLQEGRYTEAFF. Supplemented by reference TRBV5-4 and TRBJ1-1, the full variable domain reads ETGVTQSPTHLIKTRGQQVTLRCSSQSGHNTVSWYQQALGQGPQFIFQYYREEENGRGNFPPRFSGLQFPNYSSELNVNALELDDSALYLCASSLQEGRYTEAFFGQGTRLTVV.

This clone has only one observation. This rearrangement joins TRBV7-9 to TRBJ1-1, with 7 bases matching TRBD1. The length of the CDR3 is 19 residues. With V trimmed by 5 bases and J by 0 bases, 18 bases remained unmatched. Germline V gene lookup returns CDR1 SEHNR and CDR2 FQNEAQ (reference sequence). CDR3 nucleotide sequence: TGTGCCAGCAGCACCCCGCCGAGGGGGCCACATTTTATGAACACTGAAGCTTTCTTT. Translation gives CASSTPPRGPHFMNTEAFF.

The V call is TRBV9, the J call TRBJ2-7; the D is unclear. This CDR3 is built from 14 residues. Trimming removed 0 bases at V and 0 bases at J, with 7 bases between. Germline CDR1 is SGDLS and CDR2 is YYNGEE. The CDR3: CASSVGVSSYEQYF. The CDR3 DNA follows: TGTGCCAGCAGCGTAGGAGTCAGCTCCTACGAGCAGTACTTC. Based on the CDR3 plus reference TRBV9 and TRBJ2-7, the full variable domain is DSGVTQTPKHLITATGQRVTLRCSPRSGDLSVYWYQQSLDQGLQFLIQYYNGEERAKGNILERFSAQQFPDLHSELNLSSLELGDSALYFCASSVGVSSYEQYFGPGTRLTVT.

The chain employs TRBV27 and TRBJ2-7, with D unclear. Trimming pared 3 bases from V and 3 bases from J, leaving 9 bases between. The CDR3 contains 13 residues. Germline lookup yields CDR1 MNHEY and CDR2 SMNVEV (reference sequence). The CDR3 coding sequence is TGTGCCAGCAGTTTTTCTATACACTACGAGCAGTACTTC. It specifies CASSFSIHYEQYF.

This chain uses TRBV4-1 with TRBJ1-4, with 9 bases fitting TRBD1. Germline V CDR1 and CDR2: MGHRA, YSYEKL. This CDR3 contains 17 residues. After removal of 2 bases from V and 7 bases from J, the junction contained 11 bases not matched to a gene. CDR3: CASSQSWVGTGSEKLFF. The CDR3 DNA reads TGCGCCAGCAGCCAATCGTGGGTCGGGACAGGGTCTGAAAAACTGTTTTTT.

The rearrangement uses TRBV4-3 and TRBJ2-7; no firm D call. The CDR3 length is 15 residues. Between the trimmed V and J ends, which lost 0 bases and 3 bases, there was a span of 12 bases. Germline V lookup: CDR1 LGHNA, CDR2 YSLEER. CDR3 sequence (DNA): TGCGCCAGCAGCCAAGAGGCGACAATAGACTACGAGCAGTACTTC. This gives the protein CASSQEATIDYEQYF.

The V gene is TRBV19, the J gene TRBJ2-5, with TRBD1 matching over 7 bases. The germline CDR1 and CDR2 sequences are LNHDA and SQIVND (reference sequence). The CDR3 extends over 15 amino acids. The V segment lost 5 bases and the J segment 4 bases; nucleotides outside the gene matches: 10. The CDR3, as DNA: TGTGCCAGTAGTCAAAGGGACAGAGTAGGAGAGACCCAGTACTTC. This codes for CASSQRDRVGETQYF.